Shown below are 26 T cell receptor beta chains from a single sample sequenced in a study of T cell responses to AZD1222 COVID-19 vaccine. This table comes from immunoSEQ multiplex PCR, and its TCRdb copy is limited to in-frame clones, with some not included. In the table there are around 150,000 clones, approximately 85% of which are singletons. Sequencing was performed on peripheral blood, taken 28 days after the second dose of the MenACWY control vaccine. Receptors were obtained from an adult who received the MenACWY meningococcal vaccine as a control.

The rearrangement uses TRBV7-6 and TRBJ2-1; D remains ambiguous. Trimming took off 5 bases at V and 2 bases at J, with 16 bases between the two ends. This CDR3 is 16 amino acids long. Per the germline V gene, CDR1 is SGHVS and CDR2 is FNYEAQ. DNA for the CDR3: TGTGCCAGCAGCCCCCGGCTCACTCGCGCCTACAATGAGCAGTTCTTC. This encodes CASSPRLTRAYNEQFF.

The rearrangement links TRBV28 to TRBJ1-2, with unresolved D. This CDR3 contains 14 residues. Germline-derived CDR1 and CDR2 are MDHEN and SYDVKM. The germline V and J ends were trimmed by 11 bases and 8 bases, with 24 bases remaining between them. The CDR3 here is CAGSRAQTSGGYTF. The DNA for the CDR3 is TGTGCCGGGAGCCGGGCCCAGACCTCGGGGGGCTACACCTTC.

The rearrangement links TRBV2 to TRBJ2-3; 11 bases match TRBD2. CDR1 and CDR2 from the germline V gene are SNHLY and FYNNEI. The V gene end was trimmed by 4 bases and the J gene end by 9 bases; junction bases not matched to a gene: 9. The CDR3 runs 15 residues. CDR3 nucleotide sequence: TGTGCCAGCAGTGGGGGTAGCGGGAGGGCCGGGACGCAGTATTTT. Translating gives CASSGGSGRAGTQYF.

About this clone: This may stem from a read error, because a much larger clone lies one nucleotide away. The same CDR3 can be traced to other DNA sequences in this sample. This rearrangement joins TRBV11-3 to TRBJ1-1; no reliable D call. The CDR3 has 13 amino acids. V gave up 0 bases and J gave up 2 bases, with 4 bases separating them. Germline V gives CDR1 SGHNT, CDR2 YENEEA. The CDR3: CASSLERNTEAFF. The CDR3 nucleotides are TGTGCCAGCAGCTTAGAGCGTAACACTGAAGCTTTCTTT.

The chain couples TRBV11-2 to TRBJ2-7; D gene uncertain. V shed 4 bases and J shed 3 bases, with 10 bases lying between them. The germline gives CDR1 SGHAT, CDR2 FQNNGV. The CDR3 loop spans 13 amino acids. In DNA, the CDR3 is TGTGCCAGCAGCTCCGAGTGGGGCTACGAGCAGTACGTC. Protein product: CASSSEWGYEQYV.

V gene TRBV6-5 combines with J gene TRBJ1-6, with D uncertain. V was clipped by 2 bases and J by 9 bases, with 17 bases between them. Germline assignment: CDR1 MNHEY and CDR2 SVGAGI. The CDR3 has 16 amino acids. CDR3 DNA: TGTGCCAGCAGTTACCGGGGAACTGGTTGGGGTTCACCCCTCCACTTT. Its protein product is CASSYRGTGWGSPLHF.

The V call is TRBV14, the J call TRBJ2-1; D is possibly TRBD1 (5 bases). CDR1 is SGHDN, CDR2 FVKESK, per germline. This CDR3 spans 16 amino acids. V was trimmed by 2 bases and J by 8 bases, leaving 19 bases between them. Written as DNA, the CDR3 is TGTGCCAGCAGCCAAAACCCCGGACACAAAAGCCATGAGCAGTTCTTC. It is translated as CASSQNPGHKSHEQFF.

The V call is TRBV23-1, the J call TRBJ1-4; D gene unclear. TRBV23-1 is known as an ORF, though its function is uncertain. The CDR3 has 15 residues. Trimming took 4 bases from V and 2 from J, leaving 11 bases between them. This chain's CDR3 is CASSLLSVTNEKLFF. In DNA, the CDR3 is TGCGCCAGCAGTCTGTTGTCAGTCACTAATGAAAAACTGTTTTTT.

V is TRBV19 and J is TRBJ1-5; D unresolved. This CDR3 spans 17 amino acids. Germline CDR1 and CDR2: LNHDA and SQIVND (reference sequence). V was trimmed by 6 bases and J by 1 base, leaving 19 bases between them. The DNA of the CDR3 is TGTGCCAGTAGCCCGACCCGGGGTGGGGTGAGCAATCAGCCCCAGCATTTT. It encodes CASSPTRGGVSNQPQHF.

V gene TRBV10-3 combines with J gene TRBJ2-3; 8 nucleotides agree with TRBD2. The germline V gene has CDR1 ENHRY and CDR2 SYGVKD. This CDR3 comprises 14 residues. The V segment lost 6 bases and the J segment 1 base; nucleotides outside the gene matches: 3. The CDR3 bases are TGTGCCATCAGATTGGGACTAGGCACAGATACGCAGTATTTT. Translating gives CAIRLGLGTDTQYF.

The V gene is TRBV15, the J gene TRBJ1-5; possibly TRBD1 for D (6 bases). The CDR3 is made up of 15 amino acids. The germline V gene has CDR1 LNHNV and CDR2 YYDKDF (reference sequence). The V end lost 3 bases, the J end lost 4 bases, and 13 bases lay between the germline ends. CDR3 loop: CATSRRGTPNQPQHF. In DNA, the CDR3 is TGTGCCACCAGCAGGAGGGGGACACCTAATCAGCCCCAGCATTTT. Supplemented by reference TRBV15 and TRBJ1-5, the full variable domain reads DAMVIQNPRYQVTQFGKPVTLSCSQTLNHNVMYWYQQKSSQAPKLLFHYYDKDFNNEADTPDNFQSRRPNTSFCFLDIRSPGLGDTAMYLCATSRRGTPNQPQHFGDGTRLSIL.

V is TRBV19 and J is TRBJ1-4; D may be TRBD1 (5 bases). V dropped 4 bases and J dropped 0 bases, with 12 bases sitting between them. Germline V gene data show CDR1 as LNHDA and CDR2 as SQIVND (reference sequence). The CDR3 is 16 amino acids. Here the CDR3 reads CASSSRPGATNEKLFF. The DNA for the CDR3 is TGTGCCAGTAGTAGTCGCCCGGGGGCAACTAATGAAAAACTGTTTTTT.

J is TRBJ2-2 and V is TRBV5-1, with D possibly called TRBD1 or TRBD2 (5 bases each). V was trimmed by 0 bases and J by 7 bases, leaving 25 bases between them. Germline V gene lookup returns CDR1 SGHRS and CDR2 YFSETQ. There are 19 residues in the CDR3. CDR3 nucleotide sequence: TGCGCCAGCAGCTTGGGGGGCTCACACTTGAGGGCAAGTGACGGGGAGCTGTTTTTT. It encodes CASSLGGSHLRASDGELFF.

The chain couples TRBV4-1 to TRBJ1-4; D not certain. Deletions cut 3 bases from V and 5 bases from J, with 10 bases between. The CDR3 sequence is 14 residues long. CDR1 MGHRA and CDR2 YSYEKL come from the germline V gene. CDR3 region: CASSHPLQNEKLFF. The CDR3 coding sequence is TGCGCCAGCAGCCATCCCTTACAGAATGAAAAACTGTTTTTT.

V gene TRBV12-3 or TRBV12-4 combines with J gene TRBJ1-6, with a possible D match to TRBD1 (5 bases). CDR3 size: 13 residues. Trimming pared 2 bases from V and 11 bases from J, leaving 10 bases between. CDR3 residues: CASSLQGGAPLHF. CDR3 in DNA: TGTGCCAGCAGTTTACAGGGAGGTGCACCCCTCCACTTT.

This sequence joins TRBV4-3 and TRBJ2-7; D may be TRBD1 or TRBD2 (5 bases each). V lost 1 base to trimming and J lost 2 bases, with 12 bases between them. The CDR3 consists of 15 residues. Germline V CDR1 and CDR2: LGHNA, YSLEER. This CDR3 is CASSQVGRNTYEQYF. The DNA of the CDR3 is TGCGCCAGCAGCCAAGTGGGACGGAATACCTACGAGCAGTACTTC.

This chain connects TRBV28 to TRBJ2-1; no definite D call. Trimming stripped 2 bases from V and 7 bases from J, with 9 bases between. This CDR3 spans 13 amino acids. Looked up from germline, CDR1 is MDHEN and CDR2 is SYDVKM. CDR3 residues: CASSLPGLNEQFF. CDR3 DNA sequence: TGTGCCAGCAGTTTACCGGGCCTGAATGAGCAGTTCTTC.

The V call is TRBV29-1, the J call TRBJ1-1; no firm D call. CDR3 size: 13 residues. Trimming took 6 bases from V and 8 from J, leaving 19 bases between them. From germline, CDR1 is SQVTM and CDR2 ANQGSEA. The CDR3 bases are TGCAGCGTAGCCACGCCTGTTTTTAAAGAAGCTTTCTTT. Translating it yields CSVATPVFKEAFF.

The rearrangement links TRBV14 to TRBJ2-7; a possible D gene is TRBD1 (6 bases). Trimming pared 2 bases from V and 0 bases from J, leaving 14 bases between. The CDR3 has 16 amino acids. Germline V gene data show CDR1 as SGHDN and CDR2 as FVKESK. The CDR3 DNA reads TGTGCCAGCAGCCAACGCCCACAGGGCCTCTCCTACGAGCAGTACTTC. Protein sequence: CASSQRPQGLSYEQYF.

This chain joins TRBV10-2 and TRBJ1-2, with D possibly being TRBD1 (5 bases). Germline CDR1 is WSHSY and CDR2 is SAAADI. CDR3 length: 14 amino acids. The germline V and J ends were trimmed by 0 bases and 4 bases, with 9 bases remaining between them. For the CDR3, the DNA is TGCGCCAGCAGTGAGTCCGGGGGTGGCTATGGCTACACCTTC. It yields the protein CASSESGGGYGYTF.

The chain employs TRBV4-2 and TRBJ2-1, with D unresolved. The CDR3 contains 11 residues. Trimming left V 4 bases short and J 5 bases short, with 3 bases between. Germline values: CDR1 LGHNA, CDR2 YNFKEQ. CDR3 residues: CASSRDNEQFF. The DNA for the CDR3 is TGTGCCAGCAGCCGAGACAATGAGCAGTTCTTC.

In its sample, this clone was seen once. This chain joins TRBV19 and TRBJ2-2; no clear D gene. Trimming cost V 4 bases and J 4 bases, with 7 bases left between them. The length of the CDR3 is 13 residues. Germline CDR1 reads LNHDA; CDR2 reads SQIVND (reference sequence). Here the CDR3 DNA reads TGTGCCAGTAGTACGACCTTCACCGGGGAGCTGTTTTTT. This sequence encodes CASSTTFTGELFF. Using reference TRBV19 and TRBJ2-2 for the parts outside the CDR3, the full variable domain is DGGITQSPKYLFRKEGQNVTLSCEQNLNHDAMYWYRQDPGQGLRLIYYSQIVNDFQKGDIAEGYSVSREKKESFPLTVTSAQKNPTAFYLCASSTTFTGELFFGEGSRLTVL.

The chain is built from TRBV7-3 and TRBJ2-1; perhaps TRBD2 as D (6 bases). Trimming removed 8 bases at V and 7 bases at J, with 18 bases between. Germline V gene sequence: CDR1 SGHTA, CDR2 FQGTGA. The CDR3 is 14 residues long. CDR3 protein: CASGAGLGGNEQFF. CDR3 in DNA: TGTGCCAGCGGGGCGGGGCTAGGCGGGAATGAGCAGTTCTTC.

The chain has TRBV15 and TRBJ2-7, with D possibly being TRBD2 (6 bases). Germline V lookup: CDR1 LNHNV, CDR2 YYDKDF (reference sequence). V lost 5 bases and J lost 6, with 17 bases in between. CDR3 length: 14 residues. This chain's CDR3 is CATSAGGPSGEQYF. For the CDR3, the DNA is TGTGCCACCAGCGCAGGAGGGCCGTCGGGCGAGCAGTACTTC.

The chain is built from TRBV6-6 and TRBJ1-5; D unclear. Germline CDR1 reads MNHNY; CDR2 reads SVGAGI (reference sequence). This CDR3 is built from 13 residues. The V gene lost 6 bases and the J gene lost 4 bases, with 10 bases spanning the gap. DNA of the CDR3: TGTGCCAGCAGGGGCAGAGATAATCAGCCCCAGCATTTT. This encodes CASRGRDNQPQHF.

The V and J genes are TRBV11-3 and TRBJ2-1; possible D gene TRBD2, 5 bases. The germline V and J ends were trimmed by 5 bases and 7 bases, with 12 bases remaining between them. The CDR3 is 13 residues long. Germline CDR1 is SGHNT and CDR2 is YENEEA. The DNA for the CDR3 is TGTGCCAGCAGCCTTAATCGGGGTAATGAGCAGTTCTTC. Translating it yields CASSLNRGNEQFF.